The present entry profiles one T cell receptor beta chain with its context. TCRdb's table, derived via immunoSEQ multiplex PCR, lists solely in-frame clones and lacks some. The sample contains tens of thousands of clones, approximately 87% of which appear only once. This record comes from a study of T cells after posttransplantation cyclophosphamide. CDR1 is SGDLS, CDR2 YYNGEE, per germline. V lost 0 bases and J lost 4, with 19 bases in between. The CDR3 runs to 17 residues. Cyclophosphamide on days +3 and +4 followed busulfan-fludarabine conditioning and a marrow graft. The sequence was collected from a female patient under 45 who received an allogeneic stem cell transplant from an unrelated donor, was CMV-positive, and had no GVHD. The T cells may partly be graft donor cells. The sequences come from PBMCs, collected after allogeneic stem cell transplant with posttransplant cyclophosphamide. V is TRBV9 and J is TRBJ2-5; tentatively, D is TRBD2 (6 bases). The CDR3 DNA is TGTGCCAGCAGCGTAGGAGGAGGGGCAGGTATTTCAGAGACCCAGTACTTC. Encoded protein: CASSVGGGAGISETQYF.